The clone carrying this T cell receptor (beta chain) was counted a few times. The antigen remains unidentified. With a J-beta primer mix and a sample-barcoded 5' primer, a second PCR ran about 7 to 11 cycles. Each CDR3 protein is one row after TCRdb ran MiXCR on the 5' RACE reads. The table lists over 500,000 distinct CDR3 sequences, about 27% of them singletons. The sample originates from a study of blood T cells in healthy people across ages. Points from the study as a whole: Long-lived donors had more naive CD4+ cells and higher diversity than aged donors.

Germline CDR1 MNHEY, CDR2 SVGAGI. This CDR3 has 18 amino acids. V was clipped by 2 bases and J by 2 bases; unmatched bases: 11. These sequences were also reported in another study, on T cells of mothers and their children. That source reports: Using the M1S primer, the second PCR added sample barcodes along with 2-4 random nucleotides. Overlap ran slightly, non-significantly higher for related than unrelated mother-child pairs.

This receptor was obtained from a boy between 2 and 10 years old in good health. Material for sequencing was blood. The V and J genes are TRBV6-5 and TRBJ2-1; TRBD2 matches 8 bases. The CDR3 nucleotides are TGTGCCAGCAGTTACCGAATTGGACTAGCAGATACCTACAATGAGCAGTTCTTC. It encodes CASSYRIGLADTYNEQFF.